The source of this T cell receptor (beta chain) is a study of T cells after yellow fever vaccination. TCRdb reprocessed the 5' RACE reads via MiXCR and lists one record per CDR3 protein. The sample includes hundreds of thousands of distinct CDR3 sequences, about 12% of them seen just once. Notes on the study in general: Post-booster repertoires contained most primary-vaccination clones again (roughly 96% CD4, over 70% CD8). It was a weaker secondary response, yet one that peaked faster, at day 5 versus 15. In FACS-sorted repertoires, abundant clonotypes from the bulk population could appear as contaminants.

This CDR3 is built from 14 residues. Germline loops: CDR1 SEHNR, CDR2 FQNEAQ (reference sequence). The V gene lost 2 bases and the J gene lost 7 bases, with 11 bases spanning the gap. For this clonotype: Its antigen remains unidentified.

The sequence derives from a man aged 30 to 45 who received the YFV17D yellow fever vaccine. J is TRBJ2-2 and V is TRBV7-9; no reliable D call. The source material was PBMCs, sampled on the day of the yellow fever booster vaccination. The chain's CDR3 is CASSLIGEGGELFF. CDR3 bases: TGTGCCAGCAGCTTAATCGGAGAAGGCGGGGAGCTGTTTTTT.